This T cell receptor beta chain was captured in a study of T cells after yellow fever vaccination. General study results and limits: Researchers cautioned that FACS-sorted repertoires could harbor abundant clonotypes contaminating from the bulk population. Boosting was followed by the reappearance of most primary-vaccination clones (around 95% CD4, 88% CD8).

Germline V gene sequence: CDR1 SQVTM, CDR2 ANQGSEA. Trimming took off 2 bases at V and 2 bases at J, with 4 bases between the two ends. The CDR3 length is 12 residues. This clonotype appeared a few times. Antigen unknown. TCRdb fed the 5' RACE reads into MiXCR, producing one record per CDR3 protein. The sample holds roughly 310,000 distinct CDR3 sequences; 8.7% are singletons and the top ten take roughly 17%. The chain carries TRBV29-1 and TRBJ2-1; no definite D call. The sequence was collected from a man between 18 and 35 years old who received the YFV17D yellow fever vaccine. The material was PBMCs, obtained on the day of the first yellow fever vaccination. The CDR3 reads CSVELTYNEQFF. DNA for the CDR3: TGCAGCGTTGAACTTACCTACAATGAGCAGTTCTTC.